A single sample gave rise to the 2 T cell receptor beta chains below, sequenced in a study of monozygotic twins with inflammatory bowel disease (dated by TCRdb to the late 2010s). The library was generated by 5' RACE. Sequencing instrument: Illumina HiSeq 2500. After TCRdb reprocessed the reads, each CDR3 protein sequence was kept as one row, without DNA. This sample's listing comprises about 210,000 distinct CDR3 sequences. The ten top clones hold roughly 1.7% of the sample. The source material was blood. These receptors all come from a human donor with ulcerative colitis or Crohn's disease, or a healthy co-twin of an affected twin (not recorded which).

This chain uses TRBV2 with TRBJ1-6. This CDR3 spans 14 amino acids. Germline V CDR1 and CDR2: SNHLY, FYNNEI. This CDR3 is CASSERTRNSPLHF.

The CDR3 sequence is CASSVGEPPGAKNIQYF. V is TRBV9 and J is TRBJ2-4. Germline values: CDR1 SGDLS, CDR2 YYNGEE. The CDR3 spans 17 residues.